In this sample, the clone carrying this T cell receptor (beta chain) turned up a few times. Its antigen is unidentified. This entry comes from a study of T cells in Graves' hyperthyroidism and ophthalmopathy. Regarding the study as a whole: Median prediction lead before ophthalmopathy onset was about 6.7 months with the model.

The CDR3 consists of 18 residues. Germline values: CDR1 MGHRA, CDR2 YSYEKL. Trimming left V 0 bases short and J 0 bases short, with 12 bases between. The CDR3 regions of TCR beta were amplified from RNA transcripts. During a first-round RT-PCR of the TCR CDR3, the HTBI primer set was used. TCRdb redid the calling of the multiplex PCR reads with MiXCR, one entry per CDR3 protein. Of about 420,000 distinct CDR3 sequences in the sample, approximately 14% were seen once. The V gene is TRBV4-1, the J gene TRBJ2-6; D remains unclear. The origin of this receptor is a woman between 18 and 29 years old with Graves' hyperthyroidism. Specimen: blood. The chain's CDR3 is CASSQEGALSSGANVLTF. The DNA of the CDR3 is TGCGCCAGCAGCCAAGAGGGTGCCCTGAGCTCTGGGGCCAACGTCCTGACTTTC.